This T cell receptor (beta chain) was profiled in a study of graft-versus-host responses after intestinal transplantation. The CDR3 consists of 14 residues. Trimming removed 6 bases from V and 0 bases from J, with 11 bases in between. From germline, CDR1 is MNHEY and CDR2 SVGAGI. Measured with immunoSEQ multiplex PCR; TCRdb has only the in-frame clones, and not every one. The data show over 100,000 clones, roughly nine tenths seen once. This clone was seen only a few times. Its target is not known. This TCR was sampled from a human donor who was the organ donor for an intestinal transplant. V and J are TRBV6-5 and TRBJ1-1; D gene uncertain. Sample: unstimulated CD4+ T cells sorted from spleen or lymph node cells, taken before transplant. In DNA, the CDR3 is TGTGCCAGCAGCCTAACAGACTTGAACACTGAAGCTTTCTTT. Its protein product is CASSLTDLNTEAFF.